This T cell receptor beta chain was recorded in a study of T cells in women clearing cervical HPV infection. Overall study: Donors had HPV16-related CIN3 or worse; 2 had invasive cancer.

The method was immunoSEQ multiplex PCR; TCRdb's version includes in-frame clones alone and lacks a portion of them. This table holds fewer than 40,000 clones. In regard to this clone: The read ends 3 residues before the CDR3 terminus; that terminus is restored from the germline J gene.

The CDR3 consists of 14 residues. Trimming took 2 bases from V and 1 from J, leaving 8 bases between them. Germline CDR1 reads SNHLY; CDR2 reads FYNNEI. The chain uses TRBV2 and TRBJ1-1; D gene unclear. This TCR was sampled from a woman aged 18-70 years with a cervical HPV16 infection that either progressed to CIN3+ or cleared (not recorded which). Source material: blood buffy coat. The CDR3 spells CASSEIGRNTEAFF. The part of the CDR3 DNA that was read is TGTGCCAGCAGTGAAATAGGGCGGAACACTGAA.